The 5 T cell receptor beta chains in this list originate from one sample, sequenced in a study of memory B cells and T cells in multiple sclerosis. TCRdb's copy holds only in-frame clones and misses some; the assay was immunoSEQ multiplex PCR. This table has about 32,000 clones, around 86% appearing once. What these receptors recognize is not known. CFSE-dim autoproliferating and CFSE-high non-proliferating T cells from unstimulated culture were sequenced separately. Replicate wells were pooled after approximately seven days of stimulus-free culture of about 47 million CFSE-labeled PBMCs. The sequenced material came from PBMCs from blood kept in culture. These receptors were taken from a human donor with multiple sclerosis.

This clone was seen a single time. The CDR3 DNA sequence: TGTGCCAGCAGCCCAAGCAGGACTAGCCCACCAAATACGCAGTATTTT. Protein product: CASSPSRTSPPNTQYF. This sequence joins TRBV7-3 and TRBJ2-3, with 8 bases fitting TRBD2. The length of the CDR3 is 16 residues. The germline CDR1 and CDR2 sequences are SGHTA and FQGTGA. V shed 5 bases and J 7 bases; nucleotides not matched to a gene: 14.

The rearrangement links TRBV19 to TRBJ1-1; the D is unclear. The CDR3 loop spans 13 amino acids. With 3 bases removed from V and 1 base from J, the gap between germline ends came to 6 bases. Germline CDR1 and CDR2: LNHDA and SQIVND (reference sequence). As DNA, the CDR3 is TGTGCCAGTAGTATCCGTGAGAACACTGAAGCTTTCTTT. It codes for CASSIRENTEAFF.

The chain employs TRBV5-1 and TRBJ1-1, with 10 bases identical to TRBD1. The germline V gene encodes CDR1 SGHRS and CDR2 YFSETQ. The CDR3 runs to 14 residues. V shed 3 bases and J 4 bases; nucleotides not matched to a gene: 3. CDR3 DNA sequence: TGCGCCAGCAGCTCGACAGGGGGCGCCACTGAAGCTTTCTTT. This codes for CASSSTGGATEAFF. Full variable domain (rest looked up from reference TRBV5-1 and TRBJ1-1): KAGVTQTPRYLIKTRGQQVTLSCSPISGHRSVSWYQQTPGQGLQFLFEYFSETQRNKGNFPGRFSGRQFSNSRSEMNVSTLELGDSALYLCASSSTGGATEAFFGQGTRLTVV.

This chain uses TRBV19 with TRBJ2-3, with 11 bases lining up with TRBD2. Germline assignment: CDR1 LNHDA and CDR2 SQIVND (reference sequence). The CDR3 length is 16 residues. V was clipped by 4 bases and J by 4 bases; unmatched bases: 7. The chain's CDR3 is CASSRSPGLAADTQYF. CDR3 nucleotide sequence: TGTGCCAGTAGTAGAAGTCCGGGACTAGCGGCAGATACGCAGTATTTT. Based on the CDR3 plus reference TRBV19 and TRBJ2-3, the full variable domain is DGGITQSPKYLFRKEGQNVTLSCEQNLNHDAMYWYRQDPGQGLRLIYYSQIVNDFQKGDIAEGYSVSREKKESFPLTVTSAQKNPTAFYLCASSRSPGLAADTQYFGPGTRLTVL.

The J gene is TRBJ1-5, the V gene TRBV18; tentative D call: TRBD1 (5 bases). The V end lost 3 bases, the J end lost 2 bases, and 11 bases lay between the germline ends. The CDR3 has 15 amino acids. Germline-derived CDR1 and CDR2 are KGHSH and LQKENI. The CDR3 is CASSPPGVGNQPQHF. Here the CDR3 DNA reads TGTGCCAGCTCACCTCCGGGGGTCGGCAATCAGCCCCAGCATTTT.